This TCR beta chain was captured by sequencing in a study of T cells after yellow fever vaccination. A universal primer site and UMIs were added as TCR cDNA was made by 5'RACE template switching. One entry per CDR3 protein results from TCRdb running MiXCR on the 5' RACE reads. The sample records about 260,000 distinct CDR3 sequences, about 5.2% being singletons. General study findings and limits: Boosting was followed by the reappearance of most primary-vaccination clones (less than 98% CD4, roughly 90% CD8). In FACS-sorted repertoires, abundant clonotypes from the bulk population could appear as contaminants. Only a minor proportion of clonotypes was detected across both CD4 and CD8 compartments.

The CDR3 is made up of 14 amino acids. Germline CDR1 and CDR2: SGHRS and YFSETQ. The V gene lost 3 bases and the J gene lost 3 bases, with 12 bases spanning the gap. This clonotype was recorded at least ten times. Its antigen is still unknown. The sample was CD4+ T cells sorted from PBMCs, taken on the day of the yellow fever booster vaccination. The TCR sequence derives from a man between 18 and 35 years old who received the YFV17D yellow fever vaccine. The V call is TRBV5-1, the J call TRBJ2-5, with TRBD1 as a possible D gene (7 bases). The CDR3 DNA reads TGCGCCAGCAGCTCCCAGGGGGGAGAAGAGACCCAGTACTTC. Encoded protein: CASSSQGGEETQYF.